This T cell receptor (beta chain) was recorded in a study of pediatric ulcerative colitis. The blood sample was taken during the colonoscopy visit. As for this clone: As yet, its antigen is unknown.

V lost 5 bases, J lost 3 bases, and 1 base stayed unmatched. CDR3 length: 15 amino acids. Looked up from germline, CDR1 is MNHEY and CDR2 is SVGAGI. Regarding the study as a whole: Ulcerative colitis patients shared more blood-rectal clones than controls.

The assay was run at survey level. Repertoires were generated with immunoSEQ multiplex PCR, while TCRdb's copy carries only in-frame clones and drops some. The table has approximately 30,000 clones, around 82% seen once. The sequencing input was blood. This TCR was sampled from a boy aged 5-17 years with severe ulcerative colitis. This chain links TRBV6-5 with TRBJ2-5; TRBD2 matches at 15 bases. CDR3 sequence reads: CASSRTSGGEETQYF. Written as DNA, the CDR3 is TGTGCCAGCAGTCGGACTAGCGGGGGGGAAGAGACCCAGTACTTC.